Below are 6 T cell receptor beta chains sequenced from a single sample in a study of T cells in Graves' hyperthyroidism and ophthalmopathy. RNA transcripts served as the template for amplifying TCR beta CDR3 regions. Carried out on the TCR CDR3, a first-round RT-PCR used the HTBI primer set. TCRdb reanalysed the multiplex PCR reads using MiXCR and keeps one entry per CDR3 protein. The repertoire holds a few hundred thousand distinct CDR3 sequences, with less than 20% as singletons. Sequencing was performed on blood. All receptors derive from a woman in her thirties or forties with Graves' ophthalmopathy.

This clonotype has ten or more counts. This rearrangement joins TRBV5-6 to TRBJ1-2; unclear D gene. CDR1 and CDR2 from the germline V gene are SGHDT and YYEEEE. The CDR3 has 15 residues. V lost 5 bases and J lost 4, with 18 bases in between. CDR3 loop: CASSEAWKRGYGYTF. CDR3 sequence (DNA): TGTGCCAGCAGTGAGGCATGGAAACGGGGCTATGGCTACACCTTC.

A few counts support this clonotype. The chain joins TRBV7-9 to TRBJ2-5, with D hard to call. Trimming took 5 bases from V and 2 from J, leaving 18 bases between them. Looked up from germline, CDR1 is SEHNR and CDR2 is FQNEAQ (reference sequence). The CDR3 length is 16 residues. In nucleotides, the CDR3 is TGTGCCAGCAGCGCTACACTGCTCGCGGAACAAGAGACCCAGTACTTC. Translation gives CASSATLLAEQETQYF.

This chain links TRBV3-1 with TRBJ1-2; D call uncertain. Trimming removed 0 bases at V and 8 bases at J, with 13 bases between. The CDR3 has 14 residues. Germline-derived CDR1 and CDR2 are LGHDT and YNNKEL (reference sequence). CDR3 loop: CASSQEGNEDGYTF. The DNA of the CDR3 is TGTGCCAGCAGCCAAGAAGGGAATGAGGACGGCTACACCTTC.

In this sample, this clonotype turned up many times. The J gene is TRBJ2-6, the V gene TRBV28; TRBD2 matches at 15 bases. The CDR3 is made up of 18 amino acids. Germline trimming cut 6 bases from V and 4 bases from J; bases unmatched to any gene: 7. The germline CDR1 and CDR2 sequences are MDHEN and SYDVKM. Written as DNA, the CDR3 is TGTGCCAGCAGCCCCGGACTAGCGGGAGGGCCGGGGGCCAACGTCCTGACTTTC. Its protein product is CASSPGLAGGPGANVLTF. Full variable domain (outside the CDR3, taken from reference TRBV28 and TRBJ2-6): DVKVTQSSRYLVKRTGEKVFLECVQDMDHENMFWYRQDPGLGLRLIYFSYDVKMKEKGDIPEGYSVSREKKERFSLILESASTNQTSMYLCASSPGLAGGPGANVLTFGAGSRLTVL.

This clonotype was observed at least ten times. The chain recombines TRBV20-1 with TRBJ2-7; weak D call: TRBD2 (7 bases). The V and J ends lost 6 bases and 1 base respectively, with 16 bases between them. CDR1 DFQATT and CDR2 SNEGSKA come from the germline V gene (reference sequence). The CDR3 is made up of 14 amino acids. The CDR3 nucleotides are TGCAGTGCCCCTTCGGGGGGCGTGTCCTACGAGCAGTACTTC. This encodes CSAPSGGVSYEQYF.

This clonotype was detected only once. This chain links TRBV24-1 with TRBJ1-5; D gene unclear. This CDR3 spans 13 amino acids. Germline V gene sequence: CDR1 KGHDR, CDR2 SFDVKD. With 4 bases removed from V and 5 bases from J, the gap between germline ends came to 8 bases. The CDR3 coding sequence is TGTGCCACCAGTGACAGGAGAGATCAGCCCCAGCATTTT. This sequence encodes CATSDRRDQPQHF.